Following are 28 T cell receptor beta chains from one sample sequenced in a study of cytomegalovirus exposure and HLA in healthy donors. The PCR was carried out with 60 Vbeta primers and 13 Jbeta primers. Clones were sequenced by immunoSEQ multiplex PCR, and TCRdb holds only the in-frame ones, with some missing. The table includes approximately 150,000 clones, roughly 80% detected once. The sample was PBMCs. The receptors derive from a middle-aged man in good health and CMV-seropositive.

This rearrangement joins TRBV7-2 to TRBJ2-7; maybe TRBD2 (6 bases). V lost 8 bases, J lost 0 bases, and 14 bases lay in between. The CDR3 extends over 14 amino acids. From germline, CDR1 is SGHTA and CDR2 FQGNSA. CDR3 sequence: CASQAGPSSYEQYF. CDR3 sequence (DNA): TGTGCCAGCCAAGCGGGTCCCAGCTCCTACGAGCAGTACTTC.

The chain combines TRBV11-2 with TRBJ2-1; D possibly corresponds to TRBD2 (6 bases). The CDR3 consists of 15 residues. The germline V gene has CDR1 SGHAT and CDR2 FQNNGV. The V end was cut by 10 bases, the J end by 12 bases, with 28 bases between. The CDR3 region is CATGDWQRVAARQFF. The CDR3 region has the DNA TGTGCCACTGGGGACTGGCAGAGGGTCGCAGCTCGGCAGTTCTTC. Complete variable domain (other parts from reference TRBV11-2 and TRBJ2-1): EAGVAQSPRYKIIEKRQSVAFWCNPISGHATLYWYQQILGQGPKLLIQFQNNGVVDDSQLPKDRFSAERLKGVDSTLKIQPAKLEDSAVYLCATGDWQRVAARQFFGPGTRLTVL.

This chain uses TRBV5-1 with TRBJ2-1; 8 positions match TRBD2. The CDR3 covers 15 residues. Germline V gene data show CDR1 as SGHRS and CDR2 as YFSETQ. V gave up 0 bases and J gave up 4 bases; unmatched junction bases: 3. The DNA of the CDR3 is TGCGCCAGCAGCTTGGGGGCGGGGGGATACAATGAGCAGTTCTTC. This sequence encodes CASSLGAGGYNEQFF.

The chain combines TRBV25-1 with TRBJ2-1; TRBD1 aligns across 12 bases. The CDR3 spans 16 residues. Trimming cost V 6 bases and J 8 bases; bases outside gene matches: 11. CDR1 and CDR2 (germline): MGHDK, SYGVNS. The CDR3 reads CASSPFAGQGADEQFF. The CDR3 nucleotides read TGTGCCAGCAGCCCCTTCGCGGGACAGGGGGCCGATGAGCAGTTCTTC.

J is TRBJ1-5 and V is TRBV30; D ambiguous. Germline V gene data show CDR1 as GTSNPN and CDR2 as SVGIG (reference sequence). CDR3 length: 16 amino acids. The V gene lost 0 bases and the J gene lost 4 bases, with 16 bases spanning the gap. CDR3 DNA: TGTGCCTGGAGTGTACTGGGAGAGCTTAGAAATCAGCCCCAGCATTTT. Amino acids: CAWSVLGELRNQPQHF.

This clone was counted between two and nine times. The rearrangement links TRBV6-1 to TRBJ2-3; no clear D. This CDR3 comprises 13 residues. Germline values: CDR1 MNHNS, CDR2 SASEGT. The germline V and J ends were trimmed by 6 bases and 3 bases, with 10 bases remaining between them. This CDR3 reads CASSRSRTDTQYF. In nucleotides, the CDR3 is TGTGCCAGCAGCCGCTCTAGGACAGATACGCAGTATTTT.

This clone was seen a few times. The chain has TRBV25-1 and TRBJ1-2; no firm D call. The V gene's germline CDR1 is MGHDK and CDR2 SYGVNS. V shed 5 bases and J shed 8 bases, with 12 bases lying between them. The CDR3 sequence is 12 residues long. Here the CDR3 reads CASSFHSRGYTF. CDR3 DNA sequence: TGTGCCAGCAGTTTCCATTCGCGAGGCTACACCTTC.

The V gene is TRBV7-2, the J gene TRBJ1-1, with D possibly matching TRBD1 (6 bases). CDR3 length: 16 residues. Trimming shortened V by 5 bases and J by 0 bases, and 16 bases separated the two germline ends. Germline values: CDR1 SGHTA, CDR2 FQGNSA. As DNA, the CDR3 is TGTGCCAGCAGCCCCCGGGTTGACAGGCTGAACACTGAAGCTTTCTTT. Its translation: CASSPRVDRLNTEAFF.

V is TRBV6-5 and J is TRBJ2-1; the match to TRBD1 covers 10 bases. The CDR3 length is 16 residues. V was clipped by 2 bases and J by 3 bases; unmatched bases: 4. CDR1 and CDR2 from the germline V gene are MNHEY and SVGAGI. As DNA, the CDR3 is TGTGCCAGCAGTTACGACAGGGGGCGAAACTACAATGAGCAGTTCTTC. Its translation: CASSYDRGRNYNEQFF.

The chain is built from TRBV10-3 and TRBJ2-7; 7 positions agree with TRBD1. The germline gives CDR1 ENHRY, CDR2 SYGVKD. There are 17 residues in the CDR3. J gave up 0 bases and V 2 bases, and 10 bases lay outside the gene matches. This CDR3 is CAISETLIRDSSYEQYF. CDR3 nucleotide sequence: TGTGCCATCAGTGAGACGCTGATCCGGGACAGCTCCTACGAGCAGTACTTC.

This sequence joins TRBV7-8 and TRBJ1-2; D is uncertain. The germline V gene has CDR1 SGHVS and CDR2 FQNEAQ. Trimming shortened V by 5 bases and J by 4 bases, and 11 bases separated the two germline ends. The CDR3 is 13 amino acids. The CDR3 reads CASSPGSSYGYTF. In nucleotides, the CDR3 is TGTGCCAGCAGCCCCGGGAGTAGCTATGGCTACACCTTC.

This rearrangement joins TRBV5-4 to TRBJ2-5; 8 bases align to TRBD2. CDR1 is SGHNT, CDR2 YYREEE, per germline (reference sequence). The CDR3 runs to 15 residues. V lost 2 bases, J lost 4 bases, and 7 bases stayed unmatched. The CDR3 DNA reads TGTGCCAGCAGCTTACCGGGAGGGCCGGGAGAGACCCAGTACTTC. The encoded protein is CASSLPGGPGETQYF.

A few counts support this clone. V is TRBV5-1 and J is TRBJ1-1, with a tentative D call TRBD1 (5 bases). Germline assignment: CDR1 SGHRS and CDR2 YFSETQ. The CDR3 consists of 14 residues. Deletions cut 2 bases from V and 7 bases from J, with 15 bases between. The CDR3 nucleotides read TGCGCCAGCAGCTTACAGGTTCGCCCAAATGAAGCTTTCTTT. Translation: CASSLQVRPNEAFF.

This chain links TRBV28 with TRBJ2-1, with D tentatively TRBD1 (6 bases). CDR1 and CDR2 (germline): MDHEN, SYDVKM. Trimming left V 6 bases short and J 6 bases short, with 15 bases between. The CDR3 runs 14 residues. CDR3 bases: TGTGCCAGCAGGTTGGGGCTACAGGGCAATGAGCAGTTCTTC. Amino acids: CASRLGLQGNEQFF.

The chain uses TRBV6-6 and TRBJ1-1; D is uncertain. CDR3 length: 12 amino acids. V lost 2 bases and J lost 8, with 9 bases in between. Germline-derived CDR1 and CDR2 are MNHNY and SVGAGI (reference sequence). CDR3 residues: CASSYGPLEAFF. In nucleotides, the CDR3 is TGTGCCAGCAGTTACGGGCCCCTGGAAGCTTTCTTT.

The chain combines TRBV6-1 with TRBJ1-1; D gene unclear. This CDR3 comprises 12 residues. Trimming left V 6 bases short and J 1 base short, with 6 bases between. Germline lookup yields CDR1 MNHNS and CDR2 SASEGT. Here the CDR3 DNA reads TGTGCCAGCAGCACAGCGAACACTGAAGCTTTCTTT. This gives the protein CASSTANTEAFF.

This chain connects TRBV10-3 to TRBJ2-5; 8 bases match TRBD2. This CDR3 region has 15 residues. J lost 5 bases, V lost 5 bases, and 10 bases had no gene match. Germline V gene sequence: CDR1 ENHRY, CDR2 SYGVKD. CDR3 DNA: TGTGCCATCAGTACCCCGGGGGGGCCCTTGGAGACCCAGTACTTC. Its protein product is CAISTPGGPLETQYF.

This clone was seen only a few times. This sequence joins TRBV9 and TRBJ1-1; D is uncertain. The V and J ends lost 4 bases and 0 bases respectively, with 13 bases between them. Germline V gene lookup returns CDR1 SGDLS and CDR2 YYNGEE. The CDR3 runs 15 residues. CDR3 sequence (DNA): TGTGCCAGCAGCCCGAACGCGGAGATGAACACTGAAGCTTTCTTT. The encoded protein is CASSPNAEMNTEAFF. The complete variable domain, with remaining parts taken from reference TRBV9 and TRBJ1-1, reads DSGVTQTPKHLITATGQRVTLRCSPRSGDLSVYWYQQSLDQGLQFLIQYYNGEERAKGNILERFSAQQFPDLHSELNLSSLELGDSALYFCASSPNAEMNTEAFFGQGTRLTVV.

The V and J genes are TRBV4-2 and TRBJ2-1; D possibly corresponds to TRBD2 (6 bases). Germline V gives CDR1 LGHNA, CDR2 YNFKEQ. The V and J ends lost 4 bases and 2 bases respectively, with 12 bases between them. This CDR3 is 15 amino acids long. CDR3 in amino acids: CASSPRGLTYNEQFF. In DNA form, the CDR3 reads TGTGCCAGCAGCCCCCGGGGGTTGACCTACAATGAGCAGTTCTTC.

This rearrangement joins TRBV6-1 to TRBJ2-5; TRBD2 might be the D (7 bases). The CDR3 runs 14 residues. The germline V gene encodes CDR1 MNHNS and CDR2 SASEGT. V lost 5 bases and J 5 bases, leaving 15 bases between the germline ends. The CDR3 spells CASSQGGGLETQYF. The CDR3, as DNA: TGTGCCAGCAGTCAAGGGGGGGGGTTGGAGACCCAGTACTTC.

The V and J genes are TRBV7-9 and TRBJ2-7; 7 bases line up with TRBD2. With V trimmed by 5 bases and J by 2 bases, 6 bases remained unmatched. The length of the CDR3 is 14 residues. Germline CDR1 reads SEHNR; CDR2 reads FQNEAQ (reference sequence). CDR3 in amino acids: CASSPWGLTYEQYF. In nucleotides, the CDR3 is TGTGCCAGCAGCCCCTGGGGACTAACCTACGAGCAGTACTTC.

The chain joins TRBV2 to TRBJ2-3, with D possibly being TRBD1 (6 bases). The CDR3 length is 12 residues. Germline V gene data show CDR1 as SNHLY and CDR2 as FYNNEI. V was clipped by 3 bases and J by 14 bases, with 15 bases between them. CDR3 protein: CASSEQGLMAYF. The CDR3 DNA reads TGTGCCAGCAGTGAGCAGGGGTTGATGGCGTATTTT.

This rearrangement joins TRBV6-6 to TRBJ2-5; 8 bases match TRBD1. Germline CDR1 MNHNY, CDR2 SVGAGI (reference sequence). Losses at the gene ends were 5 bases for V and 2 bases for J; bases not matched to a gene: 10. The length of the CDR3 is 16 residues. CDR3 loop: CASSRSGGAYQETQYF. In nucleotides, the CDR3 is TGTGCCAGCAGTCGATCAGGGGGCGCGTATCAAGAGACCCAGTACTTC.

This clone was seen only a few times. This sequence joins TRBV4-1 and TRBJ2-7; a possible D gene is TRBD1 (5 bases). Looked up from germline, CDR1 is MGHRA and CDR2 is YSYEKL. V was cut by 4 bases and J by 3 bases, with 10 bases left in between. The CDR3 sequence is 13 residues long. The CDR3 loop reads CASSPTAYYEQYF. The CDR3 DNA follows: TGCGCCAGCAGCCCGACAGCCTACTACGAGCAGTACTTC.

This clone was picked up one time. The J gene is TRBJ2-7, the V gene TRBV5-1, with 11 positions matching TRBD2. V was clipped by 1 base and J by 3 bases; unmatched bases: 0. The germline V gene encodes CDR1 SGHRS and CDR2 YFSETQ. The length of the CDR3 is 14 residues. In DNA form, the CDR3 reads TGCGCCAGCAGCTTGACTAGCGGGAGCTACGAGCAGTACTTC. Translation gives CASSLTSGSYEQYF.

The J gene is TRBJ2-7, the V gene TRBV13, with 9 positions matching TRBD1. Per germline, CDR1 PRHDT and CDR2 FYEKMQ (reference sequence). The CDR3 is 16 residues long. J was trimmed by 5 bases and V by 3 bases; bases with no gene match: 11. The CDR3 DNA follows: TGTGCCAGCAGCTTTAAAGCCGGGACAGGGTTCCACGAGCAGTACTTC. It specifies CASSFKAGTGFHEQYF.

The V and J genes are TRBV2 and TRBJ1-4, with D perhaps TRBD1 (6 bases). CDR3 length: 14 amino acids. Trimming removed 7 bases at V and 6 bases at J, with 15 bases between. The germline CDR1 and CDR2 sequences are SNHLY and FYNNEI. The CDR3 region has the DNA TGTGCCAGCATGGGAGGGGGGTCAGATGAAAAACTGTTTTTT. Residues: CASMGGGSDEKLFF.

The J gene is TRBJ2-5, the V gene TRBV2; 7 bases are shared with TRBD2. J was trimmed by 5 bases and V by 1 base; bases with no gene match: 7. The CDR3 consists of 15 residues. Germline CDR1 and CDR2: SNHLY and FYNNEI. CDR3 protein: CASSEGGRAGETQYF. DNA for the CDR3: TGTGCCAGCAGTGAAGGAGGGAGGGCCGGGGAGACCCAGTACTTC.